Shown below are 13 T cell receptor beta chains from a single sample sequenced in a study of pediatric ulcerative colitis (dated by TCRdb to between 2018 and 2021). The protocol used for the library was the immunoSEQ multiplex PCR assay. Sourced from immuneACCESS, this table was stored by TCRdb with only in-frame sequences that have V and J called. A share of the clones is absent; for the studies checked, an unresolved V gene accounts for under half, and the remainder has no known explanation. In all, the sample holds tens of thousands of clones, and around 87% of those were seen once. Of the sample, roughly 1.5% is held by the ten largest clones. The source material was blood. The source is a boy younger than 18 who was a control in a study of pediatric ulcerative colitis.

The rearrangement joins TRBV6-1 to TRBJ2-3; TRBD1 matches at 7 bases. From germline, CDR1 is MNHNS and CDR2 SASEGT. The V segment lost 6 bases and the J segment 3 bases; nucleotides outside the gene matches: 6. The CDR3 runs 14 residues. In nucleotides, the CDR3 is TGTGCCAGCAGCCAAGGGGGCCCTACAGATACGCAGTATTTT. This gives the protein CASSQGGPTDTQYF.

CDR3 coding DNA: TGTGCCAGCAGTTTTCCCCGGGCCCACGGACGAGCTTTCTTT. This gives the protein CASSFPRAHGRAFF. The chain recombines TRBV28 with TRBJ1-1; D ambiguous. This CDR3 contains 14 residues. Germline V gene lookup returns CDR1 MDHEN and CDR2 SYDVKM. V dropped 3 bases and J dropped 10 bases, with 18 bases sitting between them.

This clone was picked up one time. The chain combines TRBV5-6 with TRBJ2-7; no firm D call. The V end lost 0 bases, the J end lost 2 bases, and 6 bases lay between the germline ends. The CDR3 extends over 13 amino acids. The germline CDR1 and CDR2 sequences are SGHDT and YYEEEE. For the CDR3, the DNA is TGTGCCAGCAGCTTGGTTCTCACCTACGAGCAGTACTTC. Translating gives CASSLVLTYEQYF.

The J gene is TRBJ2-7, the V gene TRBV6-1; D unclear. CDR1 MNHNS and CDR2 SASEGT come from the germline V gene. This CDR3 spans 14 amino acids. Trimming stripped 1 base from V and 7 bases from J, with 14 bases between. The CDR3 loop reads CASSEVQNNREQYF. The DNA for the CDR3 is TGTGCCAGCAGTGAAGTACAGAACAATCGGGAGCAGTACTTC.

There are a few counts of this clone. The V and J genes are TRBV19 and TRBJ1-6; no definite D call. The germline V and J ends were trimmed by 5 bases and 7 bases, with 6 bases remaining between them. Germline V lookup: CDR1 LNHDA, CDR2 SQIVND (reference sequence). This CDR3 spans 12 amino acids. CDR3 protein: CASSGPNSPLHF. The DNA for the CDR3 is TGTGCCAGTAGTGGACCGAATTCACCCCTCCACTTT.

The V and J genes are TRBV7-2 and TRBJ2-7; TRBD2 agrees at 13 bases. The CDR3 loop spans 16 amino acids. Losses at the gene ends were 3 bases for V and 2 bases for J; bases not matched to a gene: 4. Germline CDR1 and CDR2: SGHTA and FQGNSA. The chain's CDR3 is CASSFATSGGAYEQYF. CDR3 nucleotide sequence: TGTGCCAGCAGCTTTGCCACTAGCGGGGGGGCCTACGAGCAGTACTTC.

Here the CDR3 reads CASSQATHQGSTDTQYF. The CDR3, as DNA: TGCGCCAGCAGCCAAGCAACTCATCAGGGAAGCACAGATACGCAGTATTTT. The chain carries TRBV4-1 and TRBJ2-3, with D perhaps TRBD1 (5 bases). Looked up from germline, CDR1 is MGHRA and CDR2 is YSYEKL. The CDR3 consists of 17 residues. V gave up 1 base and J gave up 0 bases, with 14 bases separating them.

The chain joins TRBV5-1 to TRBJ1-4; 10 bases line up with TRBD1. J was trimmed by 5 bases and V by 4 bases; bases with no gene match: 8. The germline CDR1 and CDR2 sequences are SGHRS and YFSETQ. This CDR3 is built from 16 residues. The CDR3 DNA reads TGCGCCAGCAGCCCAGGACAGGGGGTGCAAAATGAAAAACTGTTTTTT. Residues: CASSPGQGVQNEKLFF.

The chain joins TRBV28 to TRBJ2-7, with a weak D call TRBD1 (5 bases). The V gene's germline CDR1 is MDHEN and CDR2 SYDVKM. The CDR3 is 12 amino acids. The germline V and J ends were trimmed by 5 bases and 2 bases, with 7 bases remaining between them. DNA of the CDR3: TGTGCCAGCAGTCGACAGACCTACGAGCAGTACTTC. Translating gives CASSRQTYEQYF.

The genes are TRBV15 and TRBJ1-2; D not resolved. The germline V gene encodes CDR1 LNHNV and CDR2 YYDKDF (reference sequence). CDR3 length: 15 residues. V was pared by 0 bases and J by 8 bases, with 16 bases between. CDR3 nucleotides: TGTGCCACCAGCAGAGATTCAGAGTCACACCGGGGCTACACCTTC. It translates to CATSRDSESHRGYTF. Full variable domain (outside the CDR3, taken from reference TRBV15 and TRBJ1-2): DAMVIQNPRYQVTQFGKPVTLSCSQTLNHNVMYWYQQKSSQAPKLLFHYYDKDFNNEADTPDNFQSRRPNTSFCFLDIRSPGLGDTAMYLCATSRDSESHRGYTFGSGTRLTVV.

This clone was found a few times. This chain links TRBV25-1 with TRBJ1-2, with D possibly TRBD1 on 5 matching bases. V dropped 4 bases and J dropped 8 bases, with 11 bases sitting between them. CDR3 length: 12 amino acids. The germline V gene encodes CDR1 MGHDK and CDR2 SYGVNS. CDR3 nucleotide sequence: TGTGCCAGCAGTGCGGGGCTGGGGGGCTACACCTTC. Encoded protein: CASSAGLGGYTF.

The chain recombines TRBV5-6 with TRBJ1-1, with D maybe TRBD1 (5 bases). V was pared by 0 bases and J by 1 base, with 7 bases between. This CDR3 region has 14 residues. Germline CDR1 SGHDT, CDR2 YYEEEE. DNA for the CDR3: TGTGCCAGCAGCTTGGGGACAACGAACACTGAAGCTTTCTTT. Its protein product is CASSLGTTNTEAFF.

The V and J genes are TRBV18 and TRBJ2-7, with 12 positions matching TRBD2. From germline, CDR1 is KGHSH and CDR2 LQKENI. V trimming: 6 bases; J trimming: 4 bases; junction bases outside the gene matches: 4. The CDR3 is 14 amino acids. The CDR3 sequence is CASSPGLAGYEQYF. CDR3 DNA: TGTGCCAGCTCCCCTGGACTAGCGGGATACGAGCAGTACTTC.